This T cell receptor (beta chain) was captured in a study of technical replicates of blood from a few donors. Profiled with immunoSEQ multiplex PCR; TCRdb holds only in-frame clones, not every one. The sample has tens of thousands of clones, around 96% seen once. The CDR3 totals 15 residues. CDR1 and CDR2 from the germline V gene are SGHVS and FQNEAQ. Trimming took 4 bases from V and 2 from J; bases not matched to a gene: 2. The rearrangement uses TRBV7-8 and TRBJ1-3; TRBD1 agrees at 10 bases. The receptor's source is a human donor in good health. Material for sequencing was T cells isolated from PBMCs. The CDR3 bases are TGTGCCAGCAGCTCGGGGACAGGGGCTGGAAACACCATATATTTT. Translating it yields CASSSGTGAGNTIYF.